The 25 T cell receptor beta chains reported below all come from one sample, sequenced in a study of glioma-infiltrating T cells after dendritic cell vaccination. Measured with immunoSEQ multiplex PCR; TCRdb has only the in-frame clones, and not every one. The repertoire includes fewer than 30,000 clones, about nine tenths of them detected once, and under 3% sits in the top ten. The time point was: after dendritic cell vaccination, including at tumor progression/relapse. Material: blood, obtained after dendritic cell vaccination. These receptors all come from a human donor with glioblastoma.

CDR3 protein: CASWVAGSSYNEQFF. CDR3 DNA sequence: TGTGCCAGCTGGGTAGCGGGCAGCTCCTACAATGAGCAGTTCTTC. The chain has TRBV6-5 and TRBJ2-1; 7 bases are a match to TRBD2. Trimming cost V 8 bases and J 0 bases; bases outside gene matches: 7. There are 15 residues in the CDR3. Germline V gene lookup returns CDR1 MNHEY and CDR2 SVGAGI.

The rearrangement links TRBV7-2 to TRBJ1-3; perhaps TRBD1 as D (6 bases). Trimming removed 5 bases from V and 8 bases from J, with 19 bases in between. Per germline, CDR1 SGHTA and CDR2 FQGNSA. The CDR3 is made up of 15 amino acids. For the CDR3, the DNA is TGTGCCAGCAGCGCTGGACAGCTCATTTGGGACACCATATATTTT. This translates into CASSAGQLIWDTIYF.

The chain has TRBV5-5 and TRBJ2-7, with 7 bases aligning to TRBD1. The germline V gene encodes CDR1 SGHKS and CDR2 YYEKEE (reference sequence). With V trimmed by 0 bases and J by 3 bases, 3 bases remained unmatched. CDR3 size: 14 residues. CDR3 in DNA: TGTGCCAGCAGCTTGGGGCAGGGGGACTACGAGCAGTACTTC. It codes for CASSLGQGDYEQYF.

The chain couples TRBV7-2 to TRBJ2-1; 11 nucleotides match TRBD2. The germline V gene has CDR1 SGHTA and CDR2 FQGNSA. The CDR3 covers 16 residues. Germline trimming cut 1 base from V and 3 bases from J; bases unmatched to any gene: 2. The CDR3 is CASSLGLAGYYNEQFF. In nucleotides, the CDR3 is TGTGCCAGCAGCTTAGGACTAGCGGGATACTACAATGAGCAGTTCTTC.

The chain is built from TRBV29-1 and TRBJ1-2, with a weak D call TRBD1 (6 bases). This CDR3 contains 14 residues. Per the germline V gene, CDR1 is SQVTM and CDR2 is ANQGSEA. Trimming pared 7 bases from V and 8 bases from J, leaving 23 bases between. The CDR3 nucleotides are TGCAGCGACGACAGGACAGACCCCGATATAGGCTACACCTTC. Its translation: CSDDRTDPDIGYTF.

The J gene is TRBJ1-2, the V gene TRBV5-5, with a tentative D call TRBD1 (6 bases). The germline V gene encodes CDR1 SGHKS and CDR2 YYEKEE (reference sequence). The germline V and J ends were trimmed by 4 bases and 4 bases, with 17 bases remaining between them. The CDR3 sequence is 15 residues long. CDR3 amino acids: CASSTQGGVGYGYTF. CDR3 DNA sequence: TGTGCCAGCAGCACACAGGGTGGGGTAGGCTATGGCTACACCTTC.

The chain uses TRBV19 and TRBJ2-7; possible D gene TRBD1, 6 bases. CDR3 size: 13 residues. CDR1 LNHDA and CDR2 SQIVND come from the germline V gene (reference sequence). V lost 4 bases and J lost 3, with 10 bases in between. CDR3 coding DNA: TGTGCCAGTAGTAACCGGGACAACTACGAGCAGTACTTC. Residues: CASSNRDNYEQYF.

The V and J genes are TRBV4-1 and TRBJ2-5; D might be TRBD1 (5 bases). The CDR3 covers 15 residues. The germline gives CDR1 MGHRA, CDR2 YSYEKL. V was clipped by 4 bases and J by 2 bases, with 14 bases between them. Here the CDR3 reads CASSRKDRAQETQYF. The CDR3 DNA is TGCGCCAGCAGCCGGAAAGACAGAGCTCAAGAGACCCAGTACTTC.

The chain joins TRBV18 to TRBJ1-4; D remains ambiguous. Trimming shortened V by 3 bases and J by 4 bases, and 3 bases separated the two germline ends. Looked up from germline, CDR1 is KGHSH and CDR2 is LQKENI. CDR3 length equals 12 residues. CDR3 residues: CASSPFNEKLFF. CDR3 DNA: TGTGCCAGCTCACCCTTTAATGAAAAACTGTTTTTT.

V is TRBV6-5 and J is TRBJ1-6; possibly TRBD1 for D (6 bases). This CDR3 has 13 amino acids. Trimming removed 5 bases from V and 11 bases from J, with 13 bases in between. Germline values: CDR1 MNHEY, CDR2 SVGAGI. CDR3 amino acids: CASSPQGWAPLHF. In nucleotides, the CDR3 is TGTGCCAGCAGTCCACAGGGCTGGGCACCCCTCCACTTT.

The rearrangement links TRBV2 to TRBJ1-4; D unresolved. V lost 6 bases and J 4 bases, leaving 6 bases between the germline ends. From germline, CDR1 is SNHLY and CDR2 FYNNEI. The CDR3 consists of 12 residues. In nucleotides, the CDR3 is TGTGCCAGCAGGGCTTTTAATGAAAAACTGTTTTTT. Protein sequence: CASRAFNEKLFF.

Of note for this clone: The sample contains more than one DNA sequence encoding this CDR3. The V and J genes are TRBV6-1 and TRBJ1-6; D call uncertain. Germline V gene lookup returns CDR1 MNHNS and CDR2 SASEGT. This CDR3 contains 14 residues. Between the trimmed V and J ends, which lost 8 bases and 0 bases, there was a span of 8 bases. The DNA for the CDR3 is TGTGCCAGCGAGGGAGGCTCCTATAATTCACCCCTCCACTTT. Translating it yields CASEGGSYNSPLHF.

The chain joins TRBV7-9 to TRBJ2-7, with 8 nucleotides matching TRBD1. CDR1 SEHNR and CDR2 FQNEAQ come from the germline V gene (reference sequence). The ends lost 3 bases at V and 5 bases at J; junction bases unmatched: 6. This CDR3 contains 14 residues. The CDR3 spells CASSFWTGQDEQYF. The DNA of the CDR3 is TGTGCCAGCAGCTTCTGGACAGGGCAGGACGAGCAGTACTTC.

Regarding this clone: This sample includes further DNA sequences coding for the same CDR3. The V call is TRBV2, the J call TRBJ1-6, with 9 bases fitting TRBD1. Germline values: CDR1 SNHLY, CDR2 FYNNEI. V was clipped by 2 bases and J by 7 bases; unmatched bases: 9. The CDR3 has 17 amino acids. CDR3 amino acids: CASSEYLGQGNNSPLHF. CDR3 coding DNA: TGTGCCAGCAGTGAATATCTGGGACAGGGAAACAATTCACCCCTCCACTTT. Supplemented by reference TRBV2 and TRBJ1-6, the full variable domain reads EPEVTQTPSHQVTQMGQEVILRCVPISNHLYFYWYRQILGQKVEFLVSFYNNEISEKSEIFDDQFSVERPDGSNFTLKIRSTKLEDSAMYFCASSEYLGQGNNSPLHFGNGTRLTVT.

This chain connects TRBV19 to TRBJ1-1; 11 bases match TRBD1. Germline trimming cut 6 bases from V and 10 bases from J; bases unmatched to any gene: 10. Germline loops: CDR1 LNHDA, CDR2 SQIVND (reference sequence). This CDR3 contains 14 residues. The CDR3 coding sequence is TGTGCCAGTAGCGACCGGACAGGGGGCTTTAGAGCTTTCTTT. Translated, it gives CASSDRTGGFRAFF.

The genes are TRBV11-2 and TRBJ2-2; TRBD1 matches at 10 bases. The CDR3 sequence is 15 residues long. J gave up 3 bases and V 4 bases, and 2 bases lay outside the gene matches. The V gene's germline CDR1 is SGHAT and CDR2 FQNNGV. The CDR3 DNA sequence: TGTGCCAGCAGCTCCGGGACAGGGGACACCGGGGAGCTGTTTTTT. Protein product: CASSSGTGDTGELFF.

The chain employs TRBV13 and TRBJ2-1, with TRBD2 identical over 12 bases. CDR3 length equals 16 residues. Germline CDR1 PRHDT, CDR2 FYEKMQ (reference sequence). Trimming at V came to 0 bases and at J to 13 bases, leaving 10 bases not matched to a gene. The chain's CDR3 is CASSLGFTSGGKSQFF. Here the CDR3 DNA reads TGTGCCAGCAGCTTAGGATTTACTAGCGGGGGGAAGAGTCAGTTCTTC.

This sequence joins TRBV5-1 and TRBJ2-7; 7 nucleotides match TRBD1. The germline V gene encodes CDR1 SGHRS and CDR2 YFSETQ. The V segment lost 5 bases and the J segment 9 bases; nucleotides outside the gene matches: 11. The CDR3 length is 13 residues. CDR3 region: CASSGQELNLQYF. DNA for the CDR3: TGCGCCAGCAGTGGACAGGAATTGAACTTGCAGTACTTC.

This chain uses TRBV4-1 with TRBJ1-2, with D possibly being TRBD1 (5 bases). V was clipped by 3 bases and J by 5 bases, with 22 bases between them. Per germline, CDR1 MGHRA and CDR2 YSYEKL. The CDR3 length is 17 residues. In DNA, the CDR3 is TGCGCCAGCAGCCAGGTCGAGCGGGACTCGGGGCGGTATGGCTACACCTTC. Its translation is CASSQVERDSGRYGYTF.

The genes are TRBV7-8 and TRBJ2-3, with D maybe TRBD1 (5 bases). This CDR3 is built from 16 residues. Trimming took 1 base from V and 1 from J, leaving 12 bases between them. Germline loops: CDR1 SGHVS, CDR2 FQNEAQ. The CDR3 loop reads CASSLVQGRGTDTQYF. CDR3 DNA sequence: TGTGCCAGCAGCTTAGTTCAGGGTCGGGGCACAGATACGCAGTATTTT.

The V call is TRBV7-2, the J call TRBJ2-3, with 16 nucleotides matching TRBD2. Germline assignment: CDR1 SGHTA and CDR2 FQGNSA. There are 17 residues in the CDR3. V lost 5 bases and J lost 8; bases outside the gene matches: 10. The CDR3 spells CASSTGTSGGAGRTQYF. CDR3 DNA: TGTGCCAGCAGCACCGGGACTAGCGGGGGGGCGGGACGTACGCAGTATTTT.

This chain connects TRBV9 to TRBJ2-5; 13 bases fit TRBD2. The V gene end was trimmed by 3 bases and the J gene end by 4 bases; junction bases not matched to a gene: 6. CDR1 is SGDLS and CDR2 is YYNGEE in the germline V gene. The CDR3 has 16 amino acids. The chain's CDR3 is CASSATSGGARETQYF. CDR3 sequence (DNA): TGTGCCAGCAGCGCAACTAGCGGGGGGGCCCGAGAGACCCAGTACTTC.

The chain carries TRBV5-1 and TRBJ1-2; possibly TRBD1 for D (6 bases). In germline, CDR1 is SGHRS, CDR2 YFSETQ. V lost 3 bases to trimming and J lost 0 bases, with 9 bases between them. There are 14 residues in the CDR3. CDR3 residues: CASSSRTANYGYTF. CDR3 bases: TGCGCCAGCAGCTCCCGGACAGCTAACTATGGCTACACCTTC.

This chain links TRBV18 with TRBJ1-5; D is unclear. Germline loops: CDR1 KGHSH, CDR2 LQKENI. V was pared by 1 base and J by 7 bases, with 17 bases between. The CDR3 consists of 16 residues. The CDR3 protein is CASSPRAGVRLQPQHF. DNA for the CDR3: TGTGCCAGCTCACCACGGGCCGGGGTCCGTTTGCAGCCCCAGCATTTT. Full variable domain (outside the CDR3, taken from reference TRBV18 and TRBJ1-5): NAGVMQNPRHLVRRRGQEARLRCSPMKGHSHVYWYRQLPEEGLKFMVYLQKENIIDESGMPKERFSAEFPKEGPSILRIQQVVRGDSAAYFCASSPRAGVRLQPQHFGDGTRLSIL.

The gene calls are TRBV6-1 and TRBJ2-7; possibly TRBD1 for D (6 bases). Trimming took off 6 bases at V and 3 bases at J, with 12 bases between the two ends. This CDR3 region has 13 residues. CDR1 MNHNS and CDR2 SASEGT come from the germline V gene. CDR3 sequence: CASSPGQSYEQYF. Written as DNA, the CDR3 is TGTGCCAGCAGCCCCGGACAGAGCTACGAGCAGTACTTC.